The 14 T cell receptor beta chains listed next were all sequenced from one sample in a study of tissue T cells after allogeneic stem cell transplantation. Documented time point: mouse harvest day 7 after allogeneic transplant. Mouse grafts combined 10^7 T-cell-depleted bone marrow cells with 10^6 splenic CD5+ T cells. Sequenced by immunoSEQ multiplex PCR; TCRdb stores in-frame clones only, minus some. Of over 7,000 clones in the sample, about 42% are singletons; the top ten hold around 7.4%. Sequencing was carried out using gut tissue. All receptors derive from a female BALB/c mouse given C57BL/6 T cells with graft-versus-host disease after an allogeneic hematopoietic cell transplant.

Concerning this clone itself: Gene names and germline match the mouse. The read falls 1 residue short of the CDR3 end, and the missing part is taken from the germline J gene. The rearrangement uses TRBV26 and TRBJ2-5; 11 positions agree with TRBD2. CDR3 length: 15 amino acids. V dropped 1 base and J dropped 5; count of bases not matched to a gene: 2. Germline CDR1 KGHPV, CDR2 FQNQEV (reference sequence). Here the CDR3 reads CASSLWTGGRDTQYF. The sequenced part of the CDR3 DNA is TGTGCCAGCAGTCTGTGGACTGGGGGGAGAGACACCCAGTAC.

With respect to this clone: Mouse germline and gene names are used. The read finishes 1 residue shy of the CDR3 end, and the germline J gene is used to complete it. The V and J genes are TRBV16 and TRBJ1-6; no clear D. TRBJ1-6 is known as an ORF, though its function is uncertain. This CDR3 comprises 15 residues. Germline CDR1 reads SGHSA; CDR2 reads FRNQAP. Trimming stripped 5 bases from V and 0 bases from J, with 8 bases between. The CDR3 bases that were read are TGTGCAAGCAGCCCCCTTAATTCCTATAATTCGCCCCTCTAC. Residues: CASSPLNSYNSPLY. The entire CDR3 is CASSPLNSYNSPLYF.

For this clone: The gene names given are mouse names. The CDR3 end falls 1 residue outside the read, so it is completed with the germline J gene. The gene calls are TRBV15 and TRBJ1-4, with 7 bases fitting TRBD1. Germline lookup yields CDR1 SGHND and CDR2 FRSKSL. CDR3 length: 15 residues. Trimming took 1 base from V and 2 from J; bases not matched to a gene: 1. The CDR3 spells CASSLVRGSNERLFF. The sequenced part of the CDR3 DNA is TGTGCCAGCAGTTTAGTCAGGGGGTCCAACGAAAGATTATTT.

As concerns this clone: Germline and genes: mouse. Coverage ceases 1 residue before the CDR3 finishes, and the germline J gene fills in the end. This chain links TRBV3 with TRBJ2-1; 8 positions agree with TRBD2. Germline CDR1 and CDR2: SNHLY and FYNGKV (reference sequence). V gave up 1 base and J gave up 4 bases; unmatched junction bases: 3. This CDR3 region has 15 residues. CDR3 bases read: TGTGCCAGCAGCTTAGTCCTGGGGGGTTATGCTGAGCAGTTC. Translated, it gives CASSLVLGGYAEQF. The entire CDR3 protein reads CASSLVLGGYAEQFF. The full variable domain, completed using reference TRBV3 and TRBJ2-1, is GPKVLQIPSHQIIDMGQMVTLNCDPVSNHLYFYWYKQILGQQMEFLVNFYNGKVMEKSKLFKDQFSVERPDGSYFTLKIQPTALEDSAVYFCASSLVLGGYAEQFFGPGTRLTVL.

With respect to this clone: The gene symbols are mouse symbols. The read ends 1 residue shy of where the CDR3 ends; the end is completed using the germline J gene. This rearrangement joins TRBV19 to TRBJ2-7; 7 bases match TRBD1. Per germline, CDR1 FNHDT and CDR2 SITEND (reference sequence). The J segment lost 4 bases and the V segment lost 4 bases, leaving 5 bases of the junction unmatched. The CDR3 is 13 residues long. The CDR3 DNA, read in part, is TGTGCCAGCAGTCCTGACAGGGTTTATGAACAGTAC. It specifies CASSPDRVYEQY. The whole CDR3 is CASSPDRVYEQYF.

On this clone: The genes are named according to mouse. The sequenced part of the CDR3 DNA is TGTGCCAGCAGTCAACAGAACTCCGACTACACC. It specifies CASSQQNSDYT. The complete CDR3 protein is CASSQQNSDYTF. The V gene is TRBV26, the J gene TRBJ1-2; D remains unclear. The sequenced fragment ends 1 residue before the CDR3 boundary, so the rest is inferred from the germline J gene. The CDR3 length is 12 residues. Looked up from germline, CDR1 is KGHPV and CDR2 is FQNQEV (reference sequence). V lost 4 bases, J lost 2 bases, and 5 bases lay in between.

As for this clone: Mouse gene names and germline throughout. The missing CDR3 end, 1 residue past where the read stops, is filled in from the germline J gene. The rearrangement links TRBV16 to TRBJ1-6; perhaps TRBD1 as D (5 bases). TRBJ1-6 is an ORF, and what it does is uncertain. Between the trimmed V and J ends, which lost 2 bases and 3 bases, there was a span of 5 bases. This CDR3 spans 14 amino acids. Germline values: CDR1 SGHSA, CDR2 FRNQAP. The sequenced part of the CDR3 DNA is TGTGCAAGCAGCTTACAGGGCTATAATTCGCCCCTCTAC. It specifies CASSLQGYNSPLY. The full CDR3 protein reads CASSLQGYNSPLYF.

With regard to this clone: The germline and genes are mouse ones. The DNA read from the CDR3 is TGTGCAAGCAGCTTAGAGACTGGGGGAACCGGGCAGCTCTAC. Its translation: CASSLETGGTGQLY. The full CDR3 is CASSLETGGTGQLYF. The rearrangement links TRBV16 to TRBJ2-2; TRBD2 matches 9 bases. Read data end 1 residue before the CDR3 end; the end is taken from the germline J gene. The trim removed 0 bases at V and 5 bases at J, leaving 1 base unmatched. The CDR3 is 15 amino acids. Germline V gene data show CDR1 as SGHSA and CDR2 as FRNQAP.

Comment on this clone: Gene names and germline refer to mouse. The CDR3 is cut off 1 residue early in the read; its end comes from the germline J gene. The chain uses TRBV4 and TRBJ2-7; D is possibly TRBD1 (6 bases). Germline V gives CDR1 LGHDT, CDR2 YNNKQL (reference sequence). CDR3 size: 15 residues. V shed 5 bases and J shed 0 bases, with 14 bases lying between them. CDR3 region: CASSPPRDNSYEQYF. The CDR3 DNA, read in part, is TGTGCCAGCAGCCCCCCCCGGGACAACTCCTATGAACAGTAC.

A remark on this clone: Genes here carry mouse names. The read ends 1 residue before the CDR3 terminus; that terminus is restored from the germline J gene. This sequence joins TRBV31 and TRBJ1-5, with D hard to call. CDR1 is GKSSPN and CDR2 is SITVG in the germline V gene. V lost 0 bases, J lost 0 bases, and 9 bases lay in between. The CDR3 covers 15 residues. Incomplete CDR3 DNA: TGTGCCTGGAGTCTGGACGGATATAACAACCAGGCTCCGCTT. It encodes CAWSLDGYNNQAPL. The complete CDR3 protein is CAWSLDGYNNQAPLF.

This clone qualifies as medium-sized. Mouse germline and gene names are used. The DNA ends 1 residue before the CDR3 does, and the rest of the CDR3 is filled in from the germline J gene. This rearrangement joins TRBV13-3 to TRBJ2-7, with D perhaps TRBD1 (6 bases). The germline V gene encodes CDR1 NNHDY and CDR2 SYVADS. The CDR3 is 13 residues long. Trimming shortened V by 4 bases and J by 0 bases, and 8 bases separated the two germline ends. Incomplete CDR3 DNA: TGTGCCAGCAGTCGACAGGACTCCTATGAACAGTAC. This gives the protein CASSRQDSYEQY. Given in full, the CDR3 is CASSRQDSYEQYF.

This clone was counted only a few times. Gene names are mouse gene names. The read gets to within 1 residue of the CDR3 end, and the germline J gene fills in the rest. The chain links TRBV26 to TRBJ2-5, with a weak D call TRBD1 (6 bases). Trimming took 4 bases from V and 2 from J, leaving 10 bases between them. Germline loops: CDR1 KGHPV, CDR2 FQNQEV (reference sequence). This CDR3 contains 14 residues. CDR3 sequence reads: CASSPRDIQDTQYF. The CDR3 bases that were read are TGTGCCAGCAGTCCCCGGGACATCCAAGACACCCAGTAC.

This clone was observed a handful of times. The genes and germline here are from mouse. The read ends 1 residue before the CDR3 terminus; that terminus is restored from the germline J gene. The rearrangement uses TRBV26 and TRBJ2-4; D remains ambiguous. CDR1 KGHPV and CDR2 FQNQEV come from the germline V gene (reference sequence). Trimming removed 5 bases from V and 0 bases from J, with 3 bases in between. This CDR3 region has 12 residues. CDR3 DNA, as far as it was read: TGTGCCAGCAGTTCTAGTCAAAACACCTTGTAC. It yields the protein CASSSSQNTLY. The whole CDR3 reads CASSSSQNTLYF.

Note on this clone: Mouse gene names apply. From the germline J gene comes the end of the CDR3, since the read stops 1 residue before it. The gene calls are TRBV12-2 and TRBJ1-3; 7 bases agree with TRBD1. Per germline, CDR1 SGHLS and CDR2 HYDKME. After removal of 4 bases from V and 3 bases from J, the junction contained 5 bases not matched to a gene. CDR3 length equals 14 residues. CDR3 DNA, as far as it was read: TGTGCCAGCTCCCAGACAGGGAATGGAAATACGCTCTAT. As protein: CASSQTGNGNTLY. The entire CDR3 reads CASSQTGNGNTLYF.